This TCR beta chain was identified during a study of T cell responses to AZD1222 COVID-19 vaccine. Of note for this clone: Its antigen is currently unknown.

The protocol was immunoSEQ multiplex PCR, while the TCRdb copy is restricted to in-frame clones and leaves out a portion. Here the sample spans about 96,000 clones, 89% being singletons. Germline loops: CDR1 SGHRS, CDR2 YFSETQ. The CDR3 loop spans 13 amino acids. The V end was cut by 3 bases, the J end by 1 base, with 7 bases between. Study results and caveats: Across spike, vaccine-associated CD4 TCRs were found, dominant at 160-218 and 743-854. Among the donors, most were white British and more were female, and clonal diversity was possibly underestimated.

The V and J genes are TRBV5-1 and TRBJ1-1; D may be TRBD1 (5 bases). The clonotype comes from an adult in good health. This sample comprised peripheral blood, obtained on day 0 of AZD1222 vaccination. The CDR3 bases are TGCGCCAGCAGCTGGGGGAGGAACACTGAAGCTTTCTTT. Its translation is CASSWGRNTEAFF. The full variable domain, its missing parts supplied by reference TRBV5-1 and TRBJ1-1, is KAGVTQTPRYLIKTRGQQVTLSCSPISGHRSVSWYQQTPGQGLQFLFEYFSETQRNKGNFPGRFSGRQFSNSRSEMNVSTLELGDSALYLCASSWGRNTEAFFGQGTRLTVV.